The 2 T cell receptor beta chains reported below all come from one sample, sequenced in a study of blood T cell repertoires in COVID-19. The protocol was immunoSEQ multiplex PCR, while the TCRdb copy is restricted to in-frame clones and leaves out a portion. The sample includes under 150,000 clones, 88% of them seen just once. Sequences were obtained from peripheral blood. The receptors shown here come from a man between 65 and 80 years old with active COVID-19.

This rearrangement joins TRBV25-1 to TRBJ2-7; 7 nucleotides align to TRBD2. CDR1 and CDR2 from the germline V gene are MGHDK and SYGVNS. The length of the CDR3 is 14 residues. J lost 6 bases, V lost 1 base, and 6 bases had no gene match. In nucleotides, the CDR3 is TGTGCCAGCAGTGAATTGGCGGGAGCTGGCGAGCAGTACTTC. This gives the protein CASSELAGAGEQYF.

The chain links TRBV5-1 to TRBJ2-1; D may be TRBD2 (5 bases). The CDR3 runs to 14 residues. Germline V CDR1 and CDR2: SGHRS, YFSETQ. V was cut by 0 bases and J by 5 bases, with 9 bases left in between. The CDR3 sequence: CASSLADFNNEQFF. CDR3 DNA: TGCGCCAGCAGCTTGGCGGACTTTAACAATGAGCAGTTCTTC.